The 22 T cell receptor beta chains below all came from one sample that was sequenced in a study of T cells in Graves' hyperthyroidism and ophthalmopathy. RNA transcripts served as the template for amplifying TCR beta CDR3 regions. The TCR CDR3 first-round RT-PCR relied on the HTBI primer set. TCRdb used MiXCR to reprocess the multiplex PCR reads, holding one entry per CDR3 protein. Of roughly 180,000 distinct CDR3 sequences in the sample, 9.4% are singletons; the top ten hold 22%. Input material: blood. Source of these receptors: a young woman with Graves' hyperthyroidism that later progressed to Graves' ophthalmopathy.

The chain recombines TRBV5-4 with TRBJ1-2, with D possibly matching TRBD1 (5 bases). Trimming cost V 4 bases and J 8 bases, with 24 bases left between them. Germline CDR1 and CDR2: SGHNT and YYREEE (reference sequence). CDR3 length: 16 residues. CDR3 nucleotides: TGTGCCAGCAGCCTACTCCGGGACTCTAAAAGGGTAGGCTACACCTTC. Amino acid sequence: CASSLLRDSKRVGYTF.

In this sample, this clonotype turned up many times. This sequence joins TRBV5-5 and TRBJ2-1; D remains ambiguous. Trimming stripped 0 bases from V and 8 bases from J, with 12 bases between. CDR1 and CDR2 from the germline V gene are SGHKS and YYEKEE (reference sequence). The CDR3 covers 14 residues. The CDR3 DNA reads TGTGCCAGCAGCTTGGCCTTTAAGTTCGATGAGCAGTTCTTC. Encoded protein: CASSLAFKFDEQFF.

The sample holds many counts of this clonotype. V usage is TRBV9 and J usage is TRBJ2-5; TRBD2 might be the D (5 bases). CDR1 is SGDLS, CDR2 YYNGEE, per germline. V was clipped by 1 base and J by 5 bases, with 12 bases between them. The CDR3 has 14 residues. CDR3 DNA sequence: TGTGCCAGCAGCGTAATGGGAGTTTGGGAGACCCAGTACTTC. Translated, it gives CASSVMGVWETQYF.

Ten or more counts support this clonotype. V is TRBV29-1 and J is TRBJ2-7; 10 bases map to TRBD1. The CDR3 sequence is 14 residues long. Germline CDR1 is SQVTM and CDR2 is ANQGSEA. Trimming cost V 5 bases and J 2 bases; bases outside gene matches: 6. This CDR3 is CSVTSGTGAYEQYF. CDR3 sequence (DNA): TGCAGCGTTACTTCCGGGACAGGGGCCTACGAGCAGTACTTC.

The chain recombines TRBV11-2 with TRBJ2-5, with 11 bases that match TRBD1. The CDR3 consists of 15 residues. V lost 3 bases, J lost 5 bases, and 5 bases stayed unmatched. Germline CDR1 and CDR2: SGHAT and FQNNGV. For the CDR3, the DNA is TGTGCCAGCAGCTTCGGACAGGGGGCGAAGGAGACCCAGTACTTC. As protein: CASSFGQGAKETQYF.

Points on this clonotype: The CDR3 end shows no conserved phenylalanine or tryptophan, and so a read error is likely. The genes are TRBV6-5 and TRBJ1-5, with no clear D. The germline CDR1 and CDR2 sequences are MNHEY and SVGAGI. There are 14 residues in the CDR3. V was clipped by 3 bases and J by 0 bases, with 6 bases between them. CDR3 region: CASSYLGSNQPQHL. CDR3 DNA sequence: TGTGCCAGCAGTTATCTGGGTAGCAATCAGCCCCAGCATCTT.

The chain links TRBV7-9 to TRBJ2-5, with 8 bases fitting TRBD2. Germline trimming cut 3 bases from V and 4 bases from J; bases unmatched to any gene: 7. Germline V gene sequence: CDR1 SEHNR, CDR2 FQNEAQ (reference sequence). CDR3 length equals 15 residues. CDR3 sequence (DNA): TGTGCCAGCAGCTTTCTTAGCGGGGTGGCAGAGACCCAGTACTTC. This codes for CASSFLSGVAETQYF.

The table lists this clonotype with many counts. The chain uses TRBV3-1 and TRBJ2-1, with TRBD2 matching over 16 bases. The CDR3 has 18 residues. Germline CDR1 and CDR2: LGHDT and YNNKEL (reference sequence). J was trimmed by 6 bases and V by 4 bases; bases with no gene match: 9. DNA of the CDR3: TGTGCCAGCAGCCGCCAGGCCGGGACTAGCGGGAGGGTCAATGAGCAGTTCTTC. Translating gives CASSRQAGTSGRVNEQFF.

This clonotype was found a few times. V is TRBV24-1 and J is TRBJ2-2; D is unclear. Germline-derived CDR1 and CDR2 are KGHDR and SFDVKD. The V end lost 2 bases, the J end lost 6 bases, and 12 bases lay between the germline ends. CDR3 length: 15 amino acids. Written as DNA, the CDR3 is TGTGCCACCAGTGATTCGGTGACATTGTCCGGGGAGCTGTTTTTT. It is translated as CATSDSVTLSGELFF.

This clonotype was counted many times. The CDR3 loop reads CATSAPYGYTF. CDR3 bases: TGTGCCACCTCGGCCCCCTATGGCTACACCTTC. The chain links TRBV25-1 to TRBJ1-2, with D hard to call. The germline CDR1 and CDR2 sequences are MGHDK and SYGVNS. The CDR3 loop spans 11 amino acids. V shed 10 bases and J shed 4 bases, with 10 bases lying between them.

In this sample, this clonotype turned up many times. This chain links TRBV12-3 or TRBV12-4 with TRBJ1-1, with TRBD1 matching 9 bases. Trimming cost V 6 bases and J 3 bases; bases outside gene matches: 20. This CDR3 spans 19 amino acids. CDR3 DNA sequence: TGTGCCAGCAGGTTCCTTCTAACCGGGACAGGGCGTGGGGACACTGAAGCTTTCTTT. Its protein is CASRFLLTGTGRGDTEAFF.

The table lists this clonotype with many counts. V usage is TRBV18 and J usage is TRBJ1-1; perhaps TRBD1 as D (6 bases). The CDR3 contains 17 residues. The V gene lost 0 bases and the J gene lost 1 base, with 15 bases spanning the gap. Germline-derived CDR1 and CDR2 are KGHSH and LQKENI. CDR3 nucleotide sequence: TGTGCCAGCTCACCACCGGACAGTAGAGGGTCGAACACTGAAGCTTTCTTT. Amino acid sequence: CASSPPDSRGSNTEAFF. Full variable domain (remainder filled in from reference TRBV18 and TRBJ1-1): NAGVMQNPRHLVRRRGQEARLRCSPMKGHSHVYWYRQLPEEGLKFMVYLQKENIIDESGMPKERFSAEFPKEGPSILRIQQVVRGDSAAYFCASSPPDSRGSNTEAFFGQGTRLTVV.

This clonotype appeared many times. As DNA, the CDR3 is TGCAGTGCCGGCGGTAGCGGGGGGAGCTCCTACGAGCAGTACTTC. Its translation: CSAGGSGGSSYEQYF. The V and J genes are TRBV20-1 and TRBJ2-7, with TRBD2 identical over 10 bases. This CDR3 contains 15 residues. V dropped 6 bases and J dropped 0; count of bases not matched to a gene: 8. Germline-derived CDR1 and CDR2 are DFQATT and SNEGSKA (reference sequence).

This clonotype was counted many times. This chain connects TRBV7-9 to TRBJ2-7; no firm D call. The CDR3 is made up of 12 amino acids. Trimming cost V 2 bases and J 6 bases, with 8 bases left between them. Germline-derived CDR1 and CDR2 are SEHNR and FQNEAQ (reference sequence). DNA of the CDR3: TGTGCCAGCAGCTTATCGGAGATCGAGCAGTACTTC. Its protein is CASSLSEIEQYF.

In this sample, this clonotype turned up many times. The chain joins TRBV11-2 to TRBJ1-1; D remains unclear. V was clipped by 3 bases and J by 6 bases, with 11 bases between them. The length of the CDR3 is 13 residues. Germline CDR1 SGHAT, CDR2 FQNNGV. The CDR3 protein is CASSLMGYAEAFF. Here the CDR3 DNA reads TGTGCCAGCAGCTTGATGGGCTACGCTGAAGCTTTCTTT. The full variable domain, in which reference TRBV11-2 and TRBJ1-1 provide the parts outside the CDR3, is EAGVAQSPRYKIIEKRQSVAFWCNPISGHATLYWYQQILGQGPKLLIQFQNNGVVDDSQLPKDRFSAERLKGVDSTLKIQPAKLEDSAVYLCASSLMGYAEAFFGQGTRLTVV.

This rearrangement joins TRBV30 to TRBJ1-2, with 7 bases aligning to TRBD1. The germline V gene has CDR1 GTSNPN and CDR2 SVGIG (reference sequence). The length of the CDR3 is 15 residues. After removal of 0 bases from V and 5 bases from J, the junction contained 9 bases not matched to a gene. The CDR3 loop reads CAWSVNRGEVYGYTF. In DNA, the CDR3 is TGTGCCTGGAGTGTAAACAGGGGAGAGGTGTATGGCTACACCTTC.

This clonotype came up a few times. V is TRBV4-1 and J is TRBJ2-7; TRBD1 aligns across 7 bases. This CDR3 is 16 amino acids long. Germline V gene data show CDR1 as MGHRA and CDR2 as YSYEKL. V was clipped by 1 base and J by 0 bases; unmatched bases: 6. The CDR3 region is CASSQGQGSGSYEQYF. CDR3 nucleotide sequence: TGCGCCAGCAGCCAAGGACAGGGATCGGGCTCCTACGAGCAGTACTTC.

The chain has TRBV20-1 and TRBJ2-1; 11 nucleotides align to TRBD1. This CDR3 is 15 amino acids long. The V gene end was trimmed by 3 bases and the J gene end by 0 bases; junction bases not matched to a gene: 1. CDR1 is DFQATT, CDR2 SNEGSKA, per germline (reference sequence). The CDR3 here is CSARGQGGSYNEQFF. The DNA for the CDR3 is TGCAGTGCTAGGGGACAGGGGGGCTCCTACAATGAGCAGTTCTTC.

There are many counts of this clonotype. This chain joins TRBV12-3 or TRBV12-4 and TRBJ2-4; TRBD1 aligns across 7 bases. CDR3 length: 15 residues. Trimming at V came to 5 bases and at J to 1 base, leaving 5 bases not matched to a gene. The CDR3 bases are TGTGCCAGCAGTCTCACAGGGGTCGCCAAAAACATTCAGTACTTC. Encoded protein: CASSLTGVAKNIQYF.

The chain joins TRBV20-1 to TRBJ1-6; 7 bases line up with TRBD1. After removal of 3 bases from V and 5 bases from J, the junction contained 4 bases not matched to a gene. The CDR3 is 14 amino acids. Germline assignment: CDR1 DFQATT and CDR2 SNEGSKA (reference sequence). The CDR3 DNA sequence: TGCAGTGCTAGTATCGGGACAGATAATTCACCCCTCCACTTT. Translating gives CSASIGTDNSPLHF.

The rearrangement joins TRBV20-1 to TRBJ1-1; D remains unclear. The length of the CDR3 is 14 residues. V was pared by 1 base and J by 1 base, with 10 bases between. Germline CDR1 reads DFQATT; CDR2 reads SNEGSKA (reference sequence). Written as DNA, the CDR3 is TGCAGTGCTAGAGCCCTCGGAGAGAACACTGAAGCTTTCTTT. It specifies CSARALGENTEAFF.

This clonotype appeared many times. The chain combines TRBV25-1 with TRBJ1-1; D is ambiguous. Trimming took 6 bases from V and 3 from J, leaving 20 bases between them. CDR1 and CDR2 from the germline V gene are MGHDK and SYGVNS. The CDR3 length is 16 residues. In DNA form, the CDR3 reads TGTGCCAGCAGCCCAGGAGAGGGCCCTTCATACACTGAAGCTTTCTTT. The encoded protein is CASSPGEGPSYTEAFF.